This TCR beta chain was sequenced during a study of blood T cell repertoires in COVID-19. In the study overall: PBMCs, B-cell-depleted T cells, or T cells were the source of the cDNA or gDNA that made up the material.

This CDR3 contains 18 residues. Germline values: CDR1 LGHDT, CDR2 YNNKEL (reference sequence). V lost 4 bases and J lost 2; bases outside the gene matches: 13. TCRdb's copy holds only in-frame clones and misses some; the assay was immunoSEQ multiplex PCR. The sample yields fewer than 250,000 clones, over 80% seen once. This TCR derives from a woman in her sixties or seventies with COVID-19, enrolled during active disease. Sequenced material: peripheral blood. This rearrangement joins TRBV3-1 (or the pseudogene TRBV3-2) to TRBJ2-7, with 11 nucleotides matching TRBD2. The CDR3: CASSRKGPLAGVTYEQYF. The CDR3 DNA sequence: TGTGCCAGCAGCCGAAAAGGTCCACTAGCGGGAGTAACCTACGAGCAGTACTTC.